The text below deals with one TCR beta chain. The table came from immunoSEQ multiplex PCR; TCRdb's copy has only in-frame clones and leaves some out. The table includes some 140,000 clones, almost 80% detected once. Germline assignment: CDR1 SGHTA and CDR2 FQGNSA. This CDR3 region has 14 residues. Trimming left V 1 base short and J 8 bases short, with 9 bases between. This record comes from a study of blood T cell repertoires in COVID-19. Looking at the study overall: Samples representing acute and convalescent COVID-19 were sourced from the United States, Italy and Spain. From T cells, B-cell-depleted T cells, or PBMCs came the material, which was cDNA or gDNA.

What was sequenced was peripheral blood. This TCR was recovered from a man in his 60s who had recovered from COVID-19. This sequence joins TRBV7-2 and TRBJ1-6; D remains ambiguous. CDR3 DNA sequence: TGTGCCAGCAGCTTAGGTAATACAGATTCACCCCTCCACTTT. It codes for CASSLGNTDSPLHF.